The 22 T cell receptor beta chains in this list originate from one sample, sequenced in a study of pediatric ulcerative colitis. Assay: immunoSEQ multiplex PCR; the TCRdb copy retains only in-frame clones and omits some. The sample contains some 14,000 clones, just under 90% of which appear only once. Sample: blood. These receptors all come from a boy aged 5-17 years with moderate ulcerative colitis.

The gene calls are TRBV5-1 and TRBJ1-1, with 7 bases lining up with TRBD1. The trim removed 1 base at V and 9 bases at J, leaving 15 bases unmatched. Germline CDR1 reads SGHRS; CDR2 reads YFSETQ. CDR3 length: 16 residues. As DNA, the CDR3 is TGCGCCAGCAGCTTGCCAAGCGACAGGGTTCCGGATCAAGCTTTCTTT. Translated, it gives CASSLPSDRVPDQAFF.

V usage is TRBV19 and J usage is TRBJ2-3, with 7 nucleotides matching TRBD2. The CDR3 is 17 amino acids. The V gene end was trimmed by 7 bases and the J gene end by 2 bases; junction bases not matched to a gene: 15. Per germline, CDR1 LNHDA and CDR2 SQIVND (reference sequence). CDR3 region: CASTMRVAGEHTDTQYF. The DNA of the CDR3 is TGTGCCAGTACGATGAGGGTGGCGGGAGAACACACAGATACGCAGTATTTT.

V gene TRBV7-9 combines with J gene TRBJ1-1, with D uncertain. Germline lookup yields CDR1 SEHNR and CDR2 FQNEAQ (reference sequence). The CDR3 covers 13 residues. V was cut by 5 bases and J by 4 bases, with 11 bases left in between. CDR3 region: CASSLEFATEAFF. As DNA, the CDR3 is TGTGCCAGCAGCCTTGAGTTCGCCACTGAAGCTTTCTTT. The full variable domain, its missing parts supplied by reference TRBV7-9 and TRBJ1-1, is DTGVSQNPRHKITKRGQNVTFRCDPISEHNRLYWYRQTLGQGPEFLTYFQNEAQLEKSRLLSDRFSAERPKGSFSTLEIQRTEQGDSAMYLCASSLEFATEAFFGQGTRLTVV.

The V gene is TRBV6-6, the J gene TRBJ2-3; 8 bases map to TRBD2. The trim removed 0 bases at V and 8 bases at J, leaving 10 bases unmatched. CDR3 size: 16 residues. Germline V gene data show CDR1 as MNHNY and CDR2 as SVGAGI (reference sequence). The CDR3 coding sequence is TGTGCCAGCAGTTACTCGAATAGCGGGGTTGTAGGTACGCAGTATTTT. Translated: CASSYSNSGVVGTQYF.

The CDR3 DNA follows: TGTGCCAGTGAACCGGGCTCCCTACTCTATGGCTACACCTTC. It yields the protein CASEPGSLLYGYTF. The chain links TRBV19 to TRBJ1-2; D is unclear. Per germline, CDR1 LNHDA and CDR2 SQIVND (reference sequence). Between the trimmed V and J ends, which lost 8 bases and 4 bases, there was a span of 17 bases. The CDR3 is made up of 14 amino acids.

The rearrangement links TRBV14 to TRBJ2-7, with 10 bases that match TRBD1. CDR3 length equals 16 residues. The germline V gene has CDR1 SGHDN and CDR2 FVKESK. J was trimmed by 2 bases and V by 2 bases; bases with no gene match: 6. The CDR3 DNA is TGTGCCAGCAGCCAAAAACTAGGACAGGGGGCCTACGAGCAGTACTTC. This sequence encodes CASSQKLGQGAYEQYF.

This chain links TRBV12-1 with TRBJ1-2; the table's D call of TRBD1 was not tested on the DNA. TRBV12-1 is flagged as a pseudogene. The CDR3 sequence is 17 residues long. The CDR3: CASSFAGQYSPNYGYTF. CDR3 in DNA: TGTGCCAGCAGCTTTGCTGGACAGTACTCTCCTAACTATGGCTACACCTTC.

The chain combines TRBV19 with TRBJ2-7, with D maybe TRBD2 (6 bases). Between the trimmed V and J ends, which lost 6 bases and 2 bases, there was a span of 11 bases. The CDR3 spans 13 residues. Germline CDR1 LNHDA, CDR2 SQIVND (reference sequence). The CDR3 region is CASSASETYEQYF. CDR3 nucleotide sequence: TGTGCCAGTAGCGCTAGCGAGACCTACGAGCAGTACTTC.

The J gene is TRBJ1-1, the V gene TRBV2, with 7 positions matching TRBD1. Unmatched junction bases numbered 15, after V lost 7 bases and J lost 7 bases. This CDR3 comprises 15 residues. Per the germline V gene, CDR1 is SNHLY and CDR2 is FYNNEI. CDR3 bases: TGTGCCAGCATCCCAGGGGGGGGCCTTTTGGATGAAGCTTTCTTT. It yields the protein CASIPGGGLLDEAFF.

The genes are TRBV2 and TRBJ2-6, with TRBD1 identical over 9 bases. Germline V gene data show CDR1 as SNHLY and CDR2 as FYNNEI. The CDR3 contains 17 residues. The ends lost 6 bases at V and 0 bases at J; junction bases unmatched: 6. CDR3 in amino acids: CASRAGQGISGANVLTF. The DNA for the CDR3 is TGTGCCAGCAGGGCGGGACAGGGTATCTCTGGGGCCAACGTCCTGACTTTC. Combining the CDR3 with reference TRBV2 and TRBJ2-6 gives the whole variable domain EPEVTQTPSHQVTQMGQEVILRCVPISNHLYFYWYRQILGQKVEFLVSFYNNEISEKSEIFDDQFSVERPDGSNFTLKIRSTKLEDSAMYFCASRAGQGISGANVLTFGAGSRLTVL.

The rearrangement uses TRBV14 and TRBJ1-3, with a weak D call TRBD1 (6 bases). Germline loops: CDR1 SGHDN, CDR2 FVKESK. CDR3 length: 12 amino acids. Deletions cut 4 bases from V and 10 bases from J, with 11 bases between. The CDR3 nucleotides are TGTGCCAGCAGCCTCACAGGGAGTACCATATATTTT. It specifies CASSLTGSTIYF.

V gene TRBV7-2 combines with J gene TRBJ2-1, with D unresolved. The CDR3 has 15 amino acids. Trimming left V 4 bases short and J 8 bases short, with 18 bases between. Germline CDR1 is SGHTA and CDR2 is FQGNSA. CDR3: CASSSPRTLGDEQFF. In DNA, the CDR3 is TGTGCCAGCAGCTCCCCCCGGACCCTGGGCGATGAGCAGTTCTTC.

The CDR3 spells CASSIRENTEAFF. The CDR3 bases are TGTGCCAGTAGTATTCGGGAGAACACTGAAGCTTTCTTT. The chain is built from TRBV19 and TRBJ1-1; unclear D gene. Germline values: CDR1 LNHDA, CDR2 SQIVND (reference sequence). V was shortened by 3 bases and J by 1 base, with 6 bases between the two germline ends. CDR3 length equals 13 residues.

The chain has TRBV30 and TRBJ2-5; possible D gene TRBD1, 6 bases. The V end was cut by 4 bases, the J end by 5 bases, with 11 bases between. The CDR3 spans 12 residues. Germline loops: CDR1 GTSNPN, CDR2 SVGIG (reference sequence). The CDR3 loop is CAWTTQGETQYF. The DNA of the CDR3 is TGTGCCTGGACTACACAGGGTGAGACCCAGTACTTC. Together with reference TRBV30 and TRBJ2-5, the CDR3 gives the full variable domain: SQTIHQWPATLVQPVGSPLSLECTVEGTSNPNLYWYRQAAGRGLQLLFYSVGIGQISSEVPQNLSASRPQDRQFILSSKKLLLSDSGFYLCAWTTQGETQYFGPGTRLLVL.

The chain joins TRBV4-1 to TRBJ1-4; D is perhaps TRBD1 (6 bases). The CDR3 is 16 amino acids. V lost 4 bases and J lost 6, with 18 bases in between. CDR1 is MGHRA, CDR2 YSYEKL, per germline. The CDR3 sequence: CASSPDARGRHEKLFF. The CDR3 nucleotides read TGCGCCAGCAGCCCGGACGCCCGGGGGCGCCATGAAAAACTGTTTTTT.

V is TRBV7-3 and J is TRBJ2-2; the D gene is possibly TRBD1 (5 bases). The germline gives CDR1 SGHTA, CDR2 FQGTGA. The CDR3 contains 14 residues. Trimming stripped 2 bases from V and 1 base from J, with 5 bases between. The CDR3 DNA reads TGTGCCAGCAGCTTAGGACAGAACACCGGGGAGCTGTTTTTT. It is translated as CASSLGQNTGELFF. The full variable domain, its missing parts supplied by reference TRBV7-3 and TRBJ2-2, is GAGVSQTPSNKVTEKGKYVELRCDPISGHTALYWYRQSLGQGPEFLIYFQGTGAADDSGLPNDRFFAVRPEGSVSTLKIQRTERGDSAVYLCASSLGQNTGELFFGEGSRLTVL.

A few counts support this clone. The CDR3 DNA sequence: TGTGCCAGCAGCTTAGGGAATCAGCCCCAGCATTTT. Translated, it gives CASSLGNQPQHF. The genes are TRBV7-9 and TRBJ1-5; D gene ambiguous. V lost 1 base, J lost 4 bases, and 2 bases lay in between. Germline V gene sequence: CDR1 SEHNR, CDR2 FQNEAQ (reference sequence). There are 12 residues in the CDR3. Complete variable domain (other parts from reference TRBV7-9 and TRBJ1-5): DTGVSQNPRHKITKRGQNVTFRCDPISEHNRLYWYRQTLGQGPEFLTYFQNEAQLEKSRLLSDRFSAERPKGSFSTLEIQRTEQGDSAMYLCASSLGNQPQHFGDGTRLSIL.

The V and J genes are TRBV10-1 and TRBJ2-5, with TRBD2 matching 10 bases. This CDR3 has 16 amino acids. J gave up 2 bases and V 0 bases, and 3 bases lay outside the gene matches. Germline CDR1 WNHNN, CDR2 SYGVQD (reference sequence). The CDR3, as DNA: TGCGCCAGCAGTGAGTCCGGACTAGCGGAACAAGAGACCCAGTACTTC. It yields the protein CASSESGLAEQETQYF.

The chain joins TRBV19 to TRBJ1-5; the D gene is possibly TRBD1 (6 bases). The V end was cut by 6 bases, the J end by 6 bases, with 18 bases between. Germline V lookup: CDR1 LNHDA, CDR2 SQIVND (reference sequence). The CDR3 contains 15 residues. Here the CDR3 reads CASSDMTGTGQPQHF. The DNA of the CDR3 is TGTGCCAGTAGCGACATGACAGGAACAGGTCAGCCCCAGCATTTT.

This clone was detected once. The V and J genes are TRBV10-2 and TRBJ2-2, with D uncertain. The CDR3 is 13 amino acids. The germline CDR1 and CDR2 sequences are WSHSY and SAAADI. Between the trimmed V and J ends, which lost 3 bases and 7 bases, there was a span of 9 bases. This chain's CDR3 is CASSDRIVGELFF. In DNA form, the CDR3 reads TGCGCCAGCAGTGACAGGATCGTCGGGGAGCTGTTTTTT.

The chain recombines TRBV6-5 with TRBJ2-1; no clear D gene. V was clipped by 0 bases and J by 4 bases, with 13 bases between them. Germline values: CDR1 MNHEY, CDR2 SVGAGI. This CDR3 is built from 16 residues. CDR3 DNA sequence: TGTGCCAGCAGTTACTCTGGCGGAGTACTTTACAATGAGCAGTTCTTC. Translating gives CASSYSGGVLYNEQFF.

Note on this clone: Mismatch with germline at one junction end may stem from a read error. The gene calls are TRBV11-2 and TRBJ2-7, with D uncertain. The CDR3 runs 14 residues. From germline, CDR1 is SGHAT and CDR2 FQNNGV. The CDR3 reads CASSSTAGQEERYF. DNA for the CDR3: TGTGCCAGCAGCTCCACGGCAGGCCAGGAAGAGCGGTACTTC.